What follows is one TCR beta chain and its context. This clonotype was found a few times. Its binding antigen is unknown. Per-base qualities were not stored, and no clone one base away is much larger. The listed sequencing device is Illumina NovaSeq 6000. TCR cDNA was made using 5'RACE template switching, a step that added a universal primer site and unique molecular identifiers. Priming of cDNA synthesis was performed from both the TCR alpha and TCR beta constant segments. Libraries were amplified in two PCR steps, with sample barcodes and sequencing adapters added in the second step. Sequencing of the libraries was done on either Illumina HiSeq 2500 (2x100 bp) or NovaSeq (2x150 bp). Turning to the authors' computational methods: MIGEC handled demultiplexing of reads and collapsing into UMI consensus sequences, while MiXCR performed V(D)J alignment. Using edgeR on replicate PBMC samples, clonotypes were called vaccine-responding if FDR was below 0.01 and the log2 fold change was above 5 up to day 15. Each bulk clonotype received a CD4 or CD8 identity based on whether the sequenced CD4 or CD8 repertoire contained that clonotype at higher abundance. TCRdb ran its own pipeline on the public reads, namely fastp trimming at Q25 and MiXCR clone calling, and kept in-frame beta chains. Each CDR3 protein appears once, grouped with its most common genes and DNA. TCRdb assigned the V and J calls; the authors' analysis was not used. The sample table contains 150,000 to 200,000 distinct CDR3 sequences; only one count was recorded for approximately 10% of them. The ten most abundant clones make up approximately 39% of the sample.

The data originate from a study of T cells after yellow fever vaccination (dated by TCRdb to about 2019). At the level of the whole study: The SMART-Seq v4 Ultra Low Input RNA kit was used to prepare libraries from fractions with low cell numbers. Bulk TCR alpha and beta repertoires were sequenced longitudinally to track T-cell clones before and after primary and booster YFV17D yellow fever vaccination. Two healthy male donors, one aged 18 to 30 and one aged 30 to 40 years, made up the cohort. Blood was collected at multiple timepoints before and after primary and secondary immunization, and bulk PBMC replicates and cell subsets were isolated.

The CDR3 measures 15 amino acids from cysteine to phenylalanine. The entry retains the CDR3 DNA only, 45 bases that are in frame from base 1. Trimming accounts for 5 bases at V and 7 bases at J, while the number of junction bases matched to no gene is 8. The germline V gene (reference sequence) supplies CDR1 SEHNR and CDR2 FQNEAQ. Broader findings and caveats from the paper: A small share of clonotypes occurred in both CD4 and CD8 compartments, likely arising from convergent recombination. Only a couple of donors were included in the study, so the extent to which the findings can be generalized is limited. Compared with the primary T-cell response, the secondary T-cell response was faster but weaker, reaching its peak on day 5 rather than on day 15. Because abundant contaminating clonotypes from the bulk population could be contained in FACS-sorted repertoires, computational filtering was required. Most clones expanded after primary vaccination were re-detected after the booster (almost 97% of CD4 and around 88% of CD8), suggesting broad memory maintenance.

In the paper's terms, the treatment or condition label means: live attenuated yellow fever vaccine strain. A standard Ficoll-Paque protocol was used to isolate PBMCs from peripheral blood. Dynabeads CD4 and CD8 positive selection kits were used to isolate CD4 and CD8 T-cell fractions. TriZol was used to extract RNA from bulk PBMCs, CD4 and CD8 fractions, and dextramer-positive and dextramer-negative fractions. The V and J segments used are TRBV7-9 and TRBJ2-3; 11 bases in the middle match TRBD1. The specimen was CD8+ T cells sorted from PBMCs, collected 45 days after the yellow fever booster vaccination. This receptor was taken from a man younger than 30 who received the YFV17D yellow fever vaccine. The nucleotide sequence reads TGTGCCAGCAGCCGACCTGGGACAGGGGGAAATACGCAGTATTTT. It codes for CASSRPGTGGNTQYF.